The 21 T cell receptor beta chains reported below all come from one sample, sequenced in a study of T cells after yellow fever vaccination. TCRdb redid the calling of the 5' RACE reads with MiXCR, one entry per CDR3 protein. The sample lists a few hundred thousand distinct CDR3 sequences, 9.5% to 13% occurring once. Sequences were derived from PBMCs, sampled on the day of the first yellow fever vaccination. These receptor sequences come from a man younger than 35 who received the YFV17D yellow fever vaccine.

V is TRBV6-5 and J is TRBJ1-5; D uncertain. V lost 5 bases, J lost 6 bases, and 8 bases lay in between. Germline V gives CDR1 MNHEY, CDR2 SVGAGI. The CDR3 is 12 amino acids. CDR3 residues: CASSHDRQPQHF. For the CDR3, the DNA is TGTGCCAGCAGTCACGACCGTCAGCCCCAGCATTTT.

Points on this clonotype: A single base separates this from a much larger clone, so it may be a read error. J is TRBJ2-7 and V is TRBV3-1, with a possible D match to TRBD2 (5 bases). The CDR3 runs to 14 residues. Germline assignment: CDR1 LGHDT and CDR2 YNNKEL (reference sequence). This CDR3 reads CVSSHRGLTYEQYF. For the CDR3, the DNA is TGTGTCAGCAGCCATCGCGGGCTAACCTACGAGCAGTACTTC.

This chain connects TRBV11-2 to TRBJ2-7; TRBD1 matches at 7 bases. The CDR3 is made up of 13 amino acids. Germline loops: CDR1 SGHAT, CDR2 FQNNGV. V gave up 4 bases and J gave up 3 bases; unmatched junction bases: 3. This chain's CDR3 is CASSSRDSYEQYV. In DNA form, the CDR3 reads TGTGCCAGCAGCTCCAGGGACAGCTACGAGCAGTACGTC.

Only a few counts were recorded for this clonotype. The rearrangement joins TRBV28 to TRBJ1-2, with TRBD1 as a possible D gene (6 bases). Germline CDR1 is MDHEN and CDR2 is SYDVKM. The CDR3 spans 15 residues. V shed 5 bases and J shed 3 bases, with 16 bases lying between them. The CDR3 loop reads CASSGGYRYYYGYTF. The CDR3 nucleotides are TGTGCCAGCAGTGGGGGCTACAGATATTACTATGGCTACACCTTC.

This clonotype was seen a few times. The genes are TRBV6-2 or TRBV6-3 and TRBJ1-1; perhaps TRBD1 as D (5 bases). Trimming left V 8 bases short and J 9 bases short, with 16 bases between. The CDR3 runs to 12 residues. Germline V lookup: CDR1 MNHEY, CDR2 SVGEGT. DNA of the CDR3: TGTGCCAGCTCGTTCAGGGCCAGGAAAGCTTTCTTT. Translation gives CASSFRARKAFF.

This chain uses TRBV5-1 with TRBJ1-2, with 7 bases fitting TRBD1. The V segment lost 7 bases and the J segment 5 bases; nucleotides outside the gene matches: 5. CDR3 length equals 12 residues. CDR1 and CDR2 (germline): SGHRS, YFSETQ. The CDR3 DNA reads as TGCGCCAGCGGCAGGGGGTATTATGGCTACACCTTC. Translation: CASGRGYYGYTF.

In DNA form, the CDR3 reads TGTGCCGGAGGACAGATGAACACTGAAGCTTTCTTT. Residues: CAGGQMNTEAFF. The rearrangement links TRBV2 to TRBJ1-1, with D perhaps matching TRBD1 (6 bases). This CDR3 contains 12 residues. Germline CDR1 reads SNHLY; CDR2 reads FYNNEI. V was trimmed by 11 bases and J by 0 bases, leaving 10 bases between them.

This clonotype was observed a handful of times. This chain links TRBV12-3 or TRBV12-4 with TRBJ2-1; TRBD2 aligns across 15 bases. This CDR3 has 17 amino acids. V lost 6 bases, J lost 8 bases, and 11 bases stayed unmatched. CDR3 loop: CASSPVGLAGGWDEQFF. The DNA of the CDR3 is TGTGCCAGCAGCCCCGTGGGACTAGCGGGGGGATGGGATGAGCAGTTCTTC.

This chain uses TRBV19 with TRBJ2-4; TRBD1 agrees at 9 bases. CDR1 and CDR2 (germline): LNHDA, SQIVND (reference sequence). CDR3 length: 12 amino acids. With 3 bases clipped from V and 13 bases from J, the junction kept 4 bases outside the gene matches. The CDR3 DNA follows: TGTGCCAGTAGTATTCAGACAGGGGGGCAGTACTTC. Residues: CASSIQTGGQYF.

This clonotype was detected only a few times. This chain links TRBV20-1 with TRBJ2-5; 8 bases agree with TRBD2. The CDR3 sequence is 12 residues long. Germline V gene lookup returns CDR1 DFQATT and CDR2 SNEGSKA (reference sequence). The ends lost 7 bases at V and 1 base at J; junction bases unmatched: 2. The CDR3 protein is CSGGTSQETQYF. As DNA, the CDR3 is TGCAGTGGGGGGACTAGCCAAGAGACCCAGTACTTC.

This clonotype has more than one count but fewer than ten. V is TRBV4-3 and J is TRBJ1-6, with D maybe TRBD1 (5 bases). The V and J ends lost 2 bases and 6 bases respectively, with 11 bases between them. The CDR3 sequence is 15 residues long. Germline values: CDR1 LGHNA, CDR2 YSLEER. The chain's CDR3 is CASSQRGGFNSPLHF. The CDR3 DNA follows: TGCGCCAGCAGCCAACGCGGGGGGTTTAATTCACCCCTCCACTTT.

V and J are TRBV7-3 and TRBJ1-6, with D perhaps matching TRBD1 (5 bases). Trimming pared 6 bases from V and 7 bases from J, leaving 13 bases between. Germline loops: CDR1 SGHTA, CDR2 FQGTGA. This CDR3 is built from 14 residues. The CDR3: CASSHGTWNSPLHF. CDR3 in DNA: TGTGCCAGCAGTCATGGGACGTGGAATTCACCCCTCCACTTT.

J is TRBJ1-1 and V is TRBV29-1; D unclear. Trimming took off 1 base at V and 8 bases at J, with 8 bases between the two ends. There are 11 residues in the CDR3. The germline CDR1 and CDR2 sequences are SQVTM and ANQGSEA. CDR3 nucleotides: TGCAGCGTTGAAGTTTACTTAGAAGCTTTCTTT. It yields the protein CSVEVYLEAFF.

This clonotype was counted only a few times. J is TRBJ2-3 and V is TRBV4-2; weak D call: TRBD1 (6 bases). The CDR3 is 16 residues long. V lost 4 bases and J lost 1, with 15 bases in between. Germline loops: CDR1 LGHNA, CDR2 YNFKEQ. The CDR3 nucleotides read TGTGCCAGCAGCCCGTTTCCCCCAGGGGGCACAGATACGCAGTATTTT. This gives the protein CASSPFPPGGTDTQYF.

This clonotype turned up a few times. The rearrangement uses TRBV7-9 and TRBJ1-1; D unclear. The CDR3 runs 12 residues. Trimming removed 8 bases at V and 1 base at J, with 8 bases between. Germline V CDR1 and CDR2: SEHNR, FQNEAQ (reference sequence). As DNA, the CDR3 is TGTGCCAGCCAGGACGGGAACACTGAAGCTTTCTTT. It translates to CASQDGNTEAFF.

The chain links TRBV2 to TRBJ1-5; D is unresolved. V lost 1 base, J lost 9 bases, and 10 bases lay in between. The CDR3 covers 13 residues. Germline V gene sequence: CDR1 SNHLY, CDR2 FYNNEI. CDR3 nucleotides: TGTGCCAGCAGTGAAGGCAGCCAAAGGCCCCAGCATTTT. This translates into CASSEGSQRPQHF.

The chain has TRBV24-1 and TRBJ2-1; a weak D match, TRBD1 (5 bases). V was shortened by 3 bases and J by 0 bases, with 8 bases between the two germline ends. Germline CDR1 is KGHDR and CDR2 is SFDVKD. CDR3 length equals 15 residues. The CDR3 loop reads CATSDQGSSYNEQFF. In DNA form, the CDR3 reads TGTGCCACCAGTGATCAGGGCAGCTCCTACAATGAGCAGTTCTTC.

This clonotype was counted at least ten times. The chain has TRBV5-1 and TRBJ2-1; a possible D gene is TRBD2 (5 bases). Per the germline V gene, CDR1 is SGHRS and CDR2 is YFSETQ. The V and J ends lost 0 bases and 4 bases respectively, with 17 bases between them. The CDR3 has 17 amino acids. CDR3 amino acids: CASSLGGASPPYNEQFF. The CDR3 DNA reads TGCGCCAGCAGCTTGGGGGGAGCGTCCCCCCCGTACAATGAGCAGTTCTTC.

V usage is TRBV27 and J usage is TRBJ1-1; 7 bases match TRBD1. The CDR3 consists of 14 residues. Looked up from germline, CDR1 is MNHEY and CDR2 is SMNVEV (reference sequence). The V and J ends lost 0 bases and 5 bases, in that order; junction bases with no gene match: 3. The DNA of the CDR3 is TGTGCCAGCAGTTTATCAGCAGGGGGTACTGAAGCTTTCTTT. Protein product: CASSLSAGGTEAFF.

In its sample, this clonotype was seen many times. As DNA, the CDR3 is TGCGCCAGCAGCCAGATGACAGGGGACGATGAGCAGTTCTTC. Amino acid sequence: CASSQMTGDDEQFF. The rearrangement links TRBV5-1 to TRBJ2-1; 8 nucleotides align to TRBD1. CDR1 and CDR2 (germline): SGHRS, YFSETQ. The CDR3 spans 14 residues. V lost 4 bases, J lost 8 bases, and 8 bases stayed unmatched. The full variable domain, its missing parts supplied by reference TRBV5-1 and TRBJ2-1, is KAGVTQTPRYLIKTRGQQVTLSCSPISGHRSVSWYQQTPGQGLQFLFEYFSETQRNKGNFPGRFSGRQFSNSRSEMNVSTLELGDSALYLCASSQMTGDDEQFFGPGTRLTVL.

The rearrangement joins TRBV7-2 to TRBJ2-1; no reliable D call. CDR1 SGHTA and CDR2 FQGNSA come from the germline V gene. V gave up 4 bases and J gave up 5 bases, with 18 bases separating them. The CDR3 runs 16 residues. This chain's CDR3 is CASSSHRVVGNNEQFF. The CDR3 bases are TGTGCCAGCAGCTCCCACCGGGTAGTGGGGAACAATGAGCAGTTCTTC.